The rows below give T cell receptor beta chains drawn from one sample of a study of shared clonotypes between healthy human individuals. TCRdb's copy holds only in-frame clones and misses some; the assay was immunoSEQ multiplex PCR. The sample records over 1.4 million clones, approximately 96% being singletons. Sequencing input: naive CD4+ T cells sorted from blood. Receptors originate from a man aged 30-40 years in good health. CDR3s include the opening cysteine and the closing phenylalanine or tryptophan. The D gene is left open where the match is weak. Clone size is given for some rows only: seen once, a few or many times, or a class if the clone is expanded.

>TRBJ2-1|-|TRBV6-4|TRBD2
TGTGCCAGCAGCCGCCGACTAGCGGGATACAATGAGCAGTTCTTC
CASSRRLAGYNEQFF
>TRBJ1-4|-|TRBV28|-
TGTGCCAGCAGTTCTCATCAGGGGATTGCAACTAATGAAAAACTGTTTTTT
CASSSHQGIATNEKLFF
>TRBJ2-5|-|TRBV18|-
TGTGCCAGCTCACCACCGGTAAGGGGAACGGAGACCCAGTACTTC
CASSPPVRGTETQYF
>TRBJ2-3|once|TRBV18|TRBD2
TGTGCCAGCTCACAAACTAGCGGGAGTAGCTCAGATACGCAGTATTTT
CASSQTSGSSSDTQYF
>TRBJ2-3|once|TRBV30|-
TGTGCCTGGAGAGGCCAGGGGGTTATTCGGGGGAACACAGATACGCAGTATTTT
CAWRGQGVIRGNTDTQYF
>TRBJ1-2|once|TRBV5-4|TRBD1
TGTGCCAGCAGCGATCGACAGGGGTACTATGGCTACACCTTC
CASSDRQGYYGYTF
>TRBJ1-4|-|TRBV7-9|TRBD1
TGTGCCAGCAGCCCTACGATGACAGGGGGCGGTGAAAAACTGTTTTTT
CASSPTMTGGGEKLFF
>TRBJ1-2|-|TRBV15|-
TGTGCCACCAGCAGAGATAAGGGAGGATCGGCCCTACTTTATGGCTACACCTTC
CATSRDKGGSALLYGYTF
>TRBJ2-1|once|TRBV28|-
TGTGCCAGCACTACACGAAGGTCCTCGCCCTACAATGAGCAGTTCTTC
CASTTRRSSPYNEQFF
>TRBJ2-5|-|TRBV19|-
TGTGCCAGTAGTATAGACCACAGGACGGCCCAAGGGCTTCAAGAGACCCAGTACTTC
CASSIDHRTAQGLQETQYF
>TRBJ2-1|-|TRBV7-9|TRBD2
TGTGCCAGCAGCTTAGGCGCACTAGCGGGAGCGGGTGCTGAGCAGTTCTTC
CASSLGALAGAGAEQFF
>TRBJ2-3|-|TRBV6-6|TRBD2
TGTGCCAGCATTACTAGCGGGGGGGCAGATACGCAGTATTTT
CASITSGGADTQYF
>TRBJ1-4|-|TRBV14|-
TGTGCCAGCAGCCAAGATCGTCGGGTAGAAAAACTGTTTTTT
CASSQDRRVEKLFF
>TRBJ2-1|-|TRBV29-1|TRBD2
TGCAGCGCAACCGGAAGCGGGGGTAGAGTCGATGAGCAGTTCTTC
CSATGSGGRVDEQFF
>TRBJ1-4|-|TRBV9|-
TGTGCCAGCAGCTCCAGTCCCATTAATGAAAAACTGTTTTTT
CASSSSPINEKLFF
>TRBJ2-3|-|TRBV5-1|-
TGCGCCAGCAAAGAGAGTCCACGCGTAGATACGCAGTATTTT
CASKESPRVDTQYF
>TRBJ2-6|-|TRBV6-1|-
TGTGCCAGCAGTGCGCCAGGGTGGTCTGGGGCCAACGTCCTGACTTTC
CASSAPGWSGANVLTF
>TRBJ2-3|once|TRBV27|-
TGTGCCAGCAGTTTATATGAGGGGACTTCACCCACTACGCAGTATTTT
CASSLYEGTSPTTQYF
>TRBJ1-2|-|TRBV29-1|-
TGCAGCGTCCACCTCCGGGGAAACTATGGCTACACCTTC
CSVHLRGNYGYTF
>TRBJ2-1|-|TRBV7-2|TRBD2
TGTGCCAGCAGCTCCCGGGGGGGCGTCTACAATGAGCAGTTCTTC
CASSSRGGVYNEQFF
>TRBJ2-7|-|TRBV5-5|-
TGTGCCAGCAGCTTGAGGGCCCTCGGTGTCGAGCAGTACTTC
CASSLRALGVEQYF
>TRBJ1-4|-|TRBV4-1|-
TGCGCCAGCAGCCAAGATGTGGACAGACAAAAACTGTTTTTT
CASSQDVDRQKLFF
>TRBJ2-6|-|TRBV5-8|-
TGTGCCAGCAGCCCGCGTCTGCCTTCTGGGGCCAACGTCCTGACTTTC
CASSPRLPSGANVLTF
>TRBJ1-2|-|TRBV18|TRBD1
TGTGCCAGCTCACCAACGACAGGGAACTATGGCTACACCTTC
CASSPTTGNYGYTF
>TRBJ2-7|-|TRBV6-6|TRBD1
TGTGCCAGCAGAAACGGACAGGGGGCGGGAGAGCAGTACTTC
CASRNGQGAGEQYF
>TRBJ2-4|once|TRBV5-1|-
TGCGCCAGCAGCTGGCCGGACAGCTTAGCCAAAAACATTCAGTACTTC
CASSWPDSLAKNIQYF
>TRBJ2-7|-|TRBV29-1|TRBD2
TGCAGCGCTACCAGATCCGGGACTAGCTCCTACGAGCAGTACTTC
CSATRSGTSSYEQYF
>TRBJ1-2|-|TRBV11-2|-
TGTGCCAGCAGCCTCACTCAGGTACATGGCTACACCTTC
CASSLTQVHGYTF
>TRBJ1-5|-|TRBV6-1|TRBD1
TGTGCCAGCAGTGAAGCCTTTGACAGGGGCATCAATCAGCCCCAGCATTTT
CASSEAFDRGINQPQHF
>TRBJ2-3|-|TRBV6-1|TRBD2
TGTGCCAGCAGGGAACGACTAGCGGGAGGAGAGAGGGATACGCAGTATTTT
CASRERLAGGERDTQYF